These T cell receptor beta chains were read from a single sample in a study of shared clonotypes between healthy human individuals. Profiled with immunoSEQ multiplex PCR; TCRdb holds only in-frame clones, not every one. Of about 1.9 million clones listed, roughly 93% were seen once; the top ten hold more than 1.5%. What was sequenced was naive CD8+ T cells from PBMCs. The receptors were sampled from a man younger than 35 in good health. Some clones in this sample may be carry-over from other donors' samples. Each CDR3 is given with its conserved first and last residue. Fields, in order: J gene, V gene, clone size, D gene, CDR3 DNA, CDR3 protein. The D gene is left open where the match is weak. Clone size is stated in some rows and not others, as once, few, many or a class when expanded.

TRBJ2-7 TRBV19 . . TGTGCCAGTAGTATAGGCGGACGTCGAGAGCAGTACTTC CASSIGGRREQYF
TRBJ1-3 TRBV5-1 . . TGCGCCAGCAGCTTGACAGCAGACTCTGGAAACACCATATATTTT CASSLTADSGNTIYF
TRBJ2-1 TRBV5-1 . TRBD2 TGCGCCAGCAGAGAGGGACTACGCCCGAGCTCCTACAATGAGCAGTTCTTC CASREGLRPSSYNEQFF
TRBJ2-7 TRBV7-9 . TRBD2 TGTGCCAGCAGCTTTAATGAGCGGGACCCATACGAGCAGTACTTC CASSFNERDPYEQYF
TRBJ2-7 TRBV30 . . TGTGCCTGGGGACAGAGAGCCTACGAGCAGTACTTC CAWGQRAYEQYF
TRBJ2-3 TRBV10-3 . . TGTGCCATCAGTTTAGGGCGTTCCACAGATACGCAGTATTTT CAISLGRSTDTQYF
TRBJ2-3 TRBV7-6 . . TGTGCCAGCAGCTTATTCTCGGTGGTCAGGGTATCGCCACAGGCCACATCGGATACGCAGTATTTT CASSLFSVVRVSPQATSDTQYF
TRBJ2-5 TRBV5-1 . . TGCGCCAGCAGCGGGGGTGGCCTAGGGGAGACCCAGTACTTC CASSGGGLGETQYF
TRBJ1-2 TRBV27 . . TGTGCCAGCAGTTTAGGGCCCCCGGGACCGAAGAACTATGGCTACACCTTC CASSLGPPGPKNYGYTF
TRBJ2-1 TRBV13 . TRBD1 TGTGCCAGCAGCTTCAGCGGGACAGGGGGGTACAATGAGCAGTTCTTC CASSFSGTGGYNEQFF
TRBJ2-7 TRBV19 . . TGTGCCAGTAGTATTGGTGGCTACGAGCAGTACTTC CASSIGGYEQYF
TRBJ2-3 TRBV7-9 . TRBD1 TGTGCCAGCAGCCGTTTGGGACAGGGGGCAACAGATACGCAGTATTTT CASSRLGQGATDTQYF
TRBJ2-2 TRBV7-3 . . TGTGCCAGCAGCTTAAGCCCAATCGGAATCGGGGAGCTGTTTTTT CASSLSPIGIGELFF
TRBJ2-2 TRBV29-1 few . TGCAGCGTTCCCGAGATGTCCGGGGAGCTGTTTTTT CSVPEMSGELFF
TRBJ2-1 TRBV9 . . TGTGCCAGCAGCGTTACAGGGTTGGGGCAGTTCTTC CASSVTGLGQFF
TRBJ1-4 TRBV19 . TRBD1 TGTGCCAGTAGTATGACAGGGGGGTACCGGGAACTGTTTTTT CASSMTGGYRELFF
TRBJ1-1 TRBV29-1 . . TGCAGCACCTGGACTTGGGGGGTGATGAACACTGAAGCTTTCTTT CSTWTWGVMNTEAFF
TRBJ2-1 TRBV7-8 . TRBD2 TGTGCCAGCAGCCAAAGCGGGAGGGCCCTATACAATGAGCAGTTCTTC CASSQSGRALYNEQFF
TRBJ2-2 TRBV5-6 . . TGTGCCAGCAGCTTGTGGAACACCGGGGAGCTGTTTTTT CASSLWNTGELFF
TRBJ2-1 TRBV7-9 . . TGTGCCAGCCCTCACCCGAGGGGCTCCTACAATGAGCAGTTCTTC CASPHPRGSYNEQFF
TRBJ1-1 TRBV19 . TRBD1 TGTGCCACCTCCGAGGACAGGGGGCTGGGTGAAGCTTTCTTT CATSEDRGLGEAFF
TRBJ2-1 TRBV4-3 once . TGCGCCAGCAGCCAAGATCCGCCCGCGAGCTCCTACAATGAGCAGTTCTTC CASSQDPPASSYNEQFF
TRBJ1-5 TRBV27 . . TGTGCCAGCAGACCGGGGGGCACAAATCAGCCCCAGCATTTT CASRPGGTNQPQHF
TRBJ2-7 TRBV29-1 . . TGCAGCTCCCGTTTAGGAGAAGGCGAGCAGTACTTC CSSRLGEGEQYF
TRBJ1-2 TRBV11-2 once TRBD1 TGTGCCAGCAGCCCCCGGGGAGGGGGCAACCTGGGGGACTATGGCTACACCTTC CASSPRGGGNLGDYGYTF
TRBJ2-1 TRBV29-1 . . TGCAGCGTTGAGCCTCGATTGGGGAGAAACAATGAGCAGTTCTTC CSVEPRLGRNNEQFF
TRBJ2-1 TRBV2 . . TGTGCCAGCAGTGAAACCTACAGCTCCTACAATGAGCAGTTCTTC CASSETYSSYNEQFF
TRBJ2-1 TRBV4-1 . TRBD1 TGCGCCAGCAGTGTGACAGGGGGTTTCGATGAGCAGTTCTTC CASSVTGGFDEQFF
TRBJ2-1 TRBV27 . TRBD1 TGTGCCAGCCAACCGGGACAGGGTTACAATGAGCAGTTCTTC CASQPGQGYNEQFF
TRBJ1-1 TRBV2 . . TGTGCCAGCAGGTACGGTCCCATGAACACTGAAGCTTTCTTT CASRYGPMNTEAFF
TRBJ2-7 TRBV4-2 . . TGTGCCAGCAGCCAAGATGACAGAGCCTACGAGCAGTACTTC CASSQDDRAYEQYF
TRBJ2-7 TRBV2 . . TGTGCCAGCAGTGAAGATGGGAGAGTCTACTACGAGCAGTACTTC CASSEDGRVYYEQYF
TRBJ2-5 TRBV11-2 . TRBD1 TGTGCCAGCAGCGGGCGGACAGGGGGCACCGAAGAGACCCAGTACTTC CASSGRTGGTEETQYF
TRBJ2-1 TRBV4-2 . . TGTGCCAGCAGCCAAAGCGCCAATGAGCAGTTCTTC CASSQSANEQFF
TRBJ2-1 TRBV30 . . TGTGCCTGGAGAGAAATGTGGGAGAACAACAATGAGCAGTTCTTC CAWREMWENNNEQFF
TRBJ2-1 TRBV28 once . TGTGCCAGCAGCCCCGGGATTTACAATGAGCAGTTCTTC CASSPGIYNEQFF
TRBJ2-7 TRBV7-8 . TRBD2 TGTGCCAGCAGCTCATGGACTAGCGGGGCCTCCTACGAGCAGTACTTC CASSSWTSGASYEQYF
TRBJ1-1 TRBV5-6 . TRBD1 TGTGCCAGCAGCTTCGGACAGGGGAACACTGAAGCTTTCTTT CASSFGQGNTEAFF
TRBJ2-1 TRBV10-3 once . TGTGCCACTCGGACAGCCCTCGGGGAGCAGTTCTTC CATRTALGEQFF
TRBJ2-7 TRBV5-1 . TRBD1 TGCGCCAGCAGCGATTGGGGACAGGGGGCTTCCGAGCAGTACTTC CASSDWGQGASEQYF
TRBJ2-3 TRBV5-8 . . TGTGCCAGCAGCTTGGCGGGAGCGAGCACAGATACGCAGTATTTT CASSLAGASTDTQYF
TRBJ2-5 TRBV27 . TRBD1 TGTGCCAGCAGTATAAAACAGGGGGCCTGGGAAGAGACCCAGTACTTC CASSIKQGAWEETQYF
TRBJ2-2 TRBV9 . . TGTGCCAGCCGGGGTTCGAGGGGGTCCGACACCGGGGAGCTGTTTTTT CASRGSRGSDTGELFF
TRBJ2-1 TRBV5-1 once . TGCGCCAGCAGCTGGATGGATTTGCGGACCTCCTACAATGAGCAGTTCTTC CASSWMDLRTSYNEQFF
TRBJ1-5 TRBV9 . . TGTGCCAGCAGCCTCGGGGGGGGCAATCAGCCCCAGCATTTT CASSLGGGNQPQHF
TRBJ2-3 TRBV4-2 . . TGTGCCAGCAGCCAAGACTATGGGGAGGCCGATACGCAGTATTTT CASSQDYGEADTQYF
TRBJ2-3 TRBV19 . . TGTGCCAGTACCGCAGGGCTGTGGTTCACAGATACGCAGTATTTT CASTAGLWFTDTQYF
TRBJ2-7 TRBV15 . TRBD2 TGTGCCACCAGCAGAGAACGTGCGGGGGCCTACGAGCAGTACTTC CATSRERAGAYEQYF
TRBJ2-1 TRBV29-1 . . TGCAGCGTCCTTTCGGACACGAGCTCCTACAATGAGCAGTTCTTC CSVLSDTSSYNEQFF
TRBJ1-1 TRBV5-8 . . TGTGCCAGCAGCTTGTATTCGGGGAACACTGAAGCTTTCTTT CASSLYSGNTEAFF
TRBJ1-5 TRBV5-8 once . TGTGCCGGGGGGCAGGGTTTACATCAGCCCCAGCATTTT CAGGQGLHQPQHF
TRBJ1-1 TRBV10-3 . . TGTGCCATCAGCGGCCGGGACGGAACTTTGAACACTGAAGCTTTCTTT CAISGRDGTLNTEAFF
TRBJ2-7 TRBV5-1 . TRBD2 TGCGCCAGCAAAATTACTAGCGGGACCAACTACGAGCAGTACTTC CASKITSGTNYEQYF
TRBJ1-5 TRBV6-1 once . TGTGCCAGCAGTGATAGGGATCCTAGCAATCAGCCCCAGCATTTT CASSDRDPSNQPQHF
TRBJ1-5 TRBV30 . . TGTGCCTGGAATGTTGGACTAGGGCAGCCCCAGCATTTT CAWNVGLGQPQHF
TRBJ1-2 TRBV28 . . TGTGCCAGCAGTCGTTGGGTTGACGAGGATGGCTACACCTTC CASSRWVDEDGYTF
TRBJ2-7 TRBV27 . . TGTGCCAGCAGTTTAGGGCTGCTTGGTCACGAGCAGTACTTC CASSLGLLGHEQYF
TRBJ2-1 TRBV4-1 . . TGCGCCAGCAGCCATGGCATGGTGCAGTTCTTC CASSHGMVQFF
TRBJ2-1 TRBV7-3 . . TGTGCCAGCAGCTTAGTGGGAAACTCCTACAATGAGCAGTTCTTC CASSLVGNSYNEQFF